This T cell receptor beta chain came from a study of cytomegalovirus exposure and HLA in healthy donors. PCR employed 60 Vbeta and 13 Jbeta primers. Measured with immunoSEQ multiplex PCR; TCRdb has only the in-frame clones, and not every one. The sample table sets out 200,000 to 250,000 clones. Regarding the study as a whole: A missense variant in DCLRE1C was later tied to TCR beta V- and J-gene trimming. In a later analysis, compared with equally common non-associated chains, HLA-associated beta chains were more expanded. One later analysis reportedly identified an Asian-associated ancestry cluster that showed fewer N-insertions than the approximately 710-donor mean.

On this clone itself: The antigen is undetermined.

CDR1 and CDR2 (germline): LNHDA, SQIVND (reference sequence). The CDR3 runs to 15 residues. Trimming took 6 bases from V and 2 from J; bases not matched to a gene: 7. Sequencing input: PBMCs. The origin of this receptor is a girl aged 2-15 years in good health and CMV-seropositive. The rearrangement joins TRBV19 to TRBJ2-3; TRBD1 matches 8 bases. The CDR3 loop is CASSLRDRFTDTQYF. In DNA, the CDR3 is TGTGCCAGTAGCCTCCGGGACAGGTTCACAGATACGCAGTATTTT. Full variable domain (remainder filled in from reference TRBV19 and TRBJ2-3): DGGITQSPKYLFRKEGQNVTLSCEQNLNHDAMYWYRQDPGQGLRLIYYSQIVNDFQKGDIAEGYSVSREKKESFPLTVTSAQKNPTAFYLCASSLRDRFTDTQYFGPGTRLTVL.